This TCR beta chain was recorded in a study of blood T cell repertoires in COVID-19. On the study more broadly: The study drew acute and convalescent COVID-19 samples from the United States, Italy and Spain.

As originally analysed: Amplification with reference gene primers provided the estimates of nucleated cell counts. Profiled with immunoSEQ multiplex PCR; TCRdb holds only in-frame clones, not every one. The V and J calls and clone size were taken over from that table, and D and trimming were inferred from the DNA. Among around 270,000 clones listed, approximately 87% were seen once. V dropped 5 bases and J dropped 4 bases, with 11 bases sitting between them. Per germline, CDR1 KGHDR and CDR2 SFDVKD. The CDR3 length is 14 residues. The sequencing sample was made of peripheral blood. This TCR came from a woman between 50 and 59 years old with acute or convalescent COVID-19. The genes are TRBV24-1 and TRBJ2-1; D uncertain. The CDR3 nucleotides read TGTGCCACCAGTGCCCCCCCCATTTACAATGAGCAGTTCTTC. Translated, it gives CATSAPPIYNEQFF.